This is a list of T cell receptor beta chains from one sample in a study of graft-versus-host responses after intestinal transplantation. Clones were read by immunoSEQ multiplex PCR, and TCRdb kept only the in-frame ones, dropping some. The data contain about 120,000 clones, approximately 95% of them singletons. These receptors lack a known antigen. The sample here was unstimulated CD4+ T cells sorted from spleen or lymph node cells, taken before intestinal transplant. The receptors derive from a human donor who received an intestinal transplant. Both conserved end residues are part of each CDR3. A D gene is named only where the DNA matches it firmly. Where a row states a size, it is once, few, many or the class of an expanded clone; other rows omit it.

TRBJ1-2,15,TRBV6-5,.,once,CASSLEGSSNYGYTF,TGTGCCAGCAGCCTCGAGGGCAGCTCTAACTATGGCTACACCTTC
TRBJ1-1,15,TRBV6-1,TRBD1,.,CASSPLGQGDTEAFF,TGTGCCAGCAGTCCCCTGGGACAGGGGGACACTGAAGCTTTCTTT
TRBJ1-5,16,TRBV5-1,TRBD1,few,CASSPEGQGAGQPQHF,TGCGCCAGCAGCCCAGAGGGACAGGGGGCAGGTCAGCCCCAGCATTTT
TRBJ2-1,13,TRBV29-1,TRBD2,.,CSVVSGSPNEQFF,TGCAGCGTCGTTAGCGGGAGCCCGAATGAGCAGTTCTTC
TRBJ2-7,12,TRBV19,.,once,CASGDRTYEQYF,TGTGCCTCCGGGGACCGCACCTACGAGCAGTACTTC
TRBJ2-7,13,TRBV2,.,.,CAGGLEVLYEQYF,TGTGCCGGGGGACTGGAGGTTCTGTACGAGCAGTACTTC
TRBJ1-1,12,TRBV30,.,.,CAMDSPSWEAFF,TGTGCCATGGACAGCCCGTCGTGGGAAGCTTTCTTT
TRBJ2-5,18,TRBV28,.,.,CASSSLLDFGWTQETQYF,TGTGCCAGCAGTTCACTCCTCGACTTTGGGTGGACACAAGAGACCCAGTACTTC
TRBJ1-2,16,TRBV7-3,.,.,CASSLYPDSYNYGYTF,TGTGCCAGCAGCTTATACCCGGACAGCTATAACTATGGCTACACCTTC
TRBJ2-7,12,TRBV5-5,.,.,CASSALFYEQYF,TGTGCCAGCAGCGCCTTGTTCTACGAGCAGTACTTC
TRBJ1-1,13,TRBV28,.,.,CASSWDGGGEAFF,TGTGCCAGCAGTTGGGACGGGGGCGGTGAAGCTTTCTTT
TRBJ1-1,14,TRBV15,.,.,CATSRDRGSTEAFF,TGTGCCACCAGCAGAGATCGCGGTTCGACTGAAGCTTTCTTT
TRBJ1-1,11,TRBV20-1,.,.,CSAPWGSEAFF,TGCAGTGCCCCGTGGGGGTCTGAAGCTTTCTTT
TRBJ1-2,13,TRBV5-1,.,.,CASSLEGAYGYTF,TGCGCCAGCAGCTTGGAAGGGGCCTATGGCTACACCTTC